Only a few counts were recorded for the clone carrying this TCR beta chain. TCRdb fed the RT-PCR reads into MiXCR, producing one record per CDR3 protein. The table lists about 680,000 distinct CDR3 sequences, approximately 14% of them singletons, with about 3.9% in the top ten. The CDR3 consists of 15 residues. Germline CDR1 is MRHNA and CDR2 is SNTAGT. Germline trimming cut 8 bases from V and 7 bases from J; bases unmatched to any gene: 10. This receptor was obtained from a female donor in good health, serving as a healthy control. The material sequenced was memory CD4+ T cells from blood. The V gene is TRBV6-4, the J gene TRBJ2-2, with 10 bases that match TRBD1. The DNA for the CDR3 is TGTGCCAGCTCTCCGGGACAGGGGACCTTCGGGGAGCTGTTTTTT. Its translation is CASSPGQGTFGELFF.